Shown below are 7 T cell receptor beta chains from a single sample sequenced in a study of Graves' ophthalmopathy and Graves' hyperthyroidism. RNA served as the template for amplifying TCR beta CDR3 regions. First-round RT-PCR employed HTBI primers, with a second-round multiplex PCR after it. TCRdb re-called the multiplex PCR reads with MiXCR, one entry per CDR3 protein. Of around 520,000 distinct CDR3 sequences listed, about 40% are singletons. Source material: peripheral blood or thyroid tissue (not recorded which). All receptors come from an adult man with Graves' hyperthyroidism.

CDR3 sequence: CASSFDAGSTEAFF. DNA of the CDR3: TGTGCCAGCAGTTTTGATGCCGGGAGCACTGAAGCTTTCTTT. V and J are TRBV2 and TRBJ1-1; the D is unclear. The V and J ends lost 5 bases and 4 bases respectively, with 14 bases between them. There are 14 residues in the CDR3. CDR1 and CDR2 from the germline V gene are SNHLY and FYNNEI.

This clonotype was picked up one time. The chain has TRBV5-1 and TRBJ1-1; 8 nucleotides align to TRBD1. CDR1 and CDR2 from the germline V gene are SGHRS and YFSETQ. V gave up 4 bases and J gave up 8 bases; unmatched junction bases: 10. The CDR3 length is 14 residues. The CDR3 nucleotides are TGCGCCAGCAGCCTGCCAGGGGGCACCGGGGAAGCTTTCTTT. Protein product: CASSLPGGTGEAFF.

The J gene is TRBJ2-5, the V gene TRBV28, with 9 bases matching TRBD1. The V gene end was trimmed by 4 bases and the J gene end by 5 bases; junction bases not matched to a gene: 11. The CDR3 has 16 residues. Germline-derived CDR1 and CDR2 are MDHEN and SYDVKM. CDR3 region: CASSSRGQGTRETQYF. Written as DNA, the CDR3 is TGTGCCAGCAGTTCCCGAGGACAGGGGACCCGTGAGACCCAGTACTTC.

This clonotype was counted many times. V gene TRBV20-1 combines with J gene TRBJ2-5; D is perhaps TRBD1 or TRBD2 (5 bases each). Trimming stripped 8 bases from V and 5 bases from J, with 12 bases between. Germline V gene data show CDR1 as DFQATT and CDR2 as SNEGSKA (reference sequence). The CDR3 has 11 amino acids. CDR3 DNA sequence: TGCAGTACATCGGGACCTGAGACCCAGTACTTC. As protein: CSTSGPETQYF.

This clonotype was found many times. This sequence joins TRBV7-2 and TRBJ2-7; 7 bases fit TRBD2. The junction had 8 bases not matched to a gene; V was cut back by 0 bases and J by 0 bases. There are 17 residues in the CDR3. Germline V gene lookup returns CDR1 SGHTA and CDR2 FQGNSA. The CDR3 DNA reads TGTGCCAGCAGCTTAGCGGTGGGAGGGTACATCTCCTACGAGCAGTACTTC. It yields the protein CASSLAVGGYISYEQYF.

This clonotype came up a few times. The rearrangement joins TRBV20-1 to TRBJ2-7; D possibly corresponds to TRBD1 (5 bases). V was shortened by 1 base and J by 9 bases, with 19 bases between the two germline ends. Germline V gene data show CDR1 as DFQATT and CDR2 as SNEGSKA (reference sequence). The CDR3 loop spans 14 amino acids. The CDR3 DNA follows: TGCAGTGCTAGAGCCGGGCAGGGATTATCTCCGCAGTACTTC. Translation: CSARAGQGLSPQYF.

This clonotype showed up just a few times. The V and J genes are TRBV5-4 and TRBJ2-7; 9 positions match TRBD1. V lost 4 bases and J lost 5; bases outside the gene matches: 13. CDR3 length: 16 residues. The germline CDR1 and CDR2 sequences are SGHNT and YYREEE (reference sequence). CDR3 nucleotide sequence: TGTGCCAGCAGCCCGGGTGGACAGGGGAACTTTAACGAGCAGTACTTC. Its protein is CASSPGGQGNFNEQYF.